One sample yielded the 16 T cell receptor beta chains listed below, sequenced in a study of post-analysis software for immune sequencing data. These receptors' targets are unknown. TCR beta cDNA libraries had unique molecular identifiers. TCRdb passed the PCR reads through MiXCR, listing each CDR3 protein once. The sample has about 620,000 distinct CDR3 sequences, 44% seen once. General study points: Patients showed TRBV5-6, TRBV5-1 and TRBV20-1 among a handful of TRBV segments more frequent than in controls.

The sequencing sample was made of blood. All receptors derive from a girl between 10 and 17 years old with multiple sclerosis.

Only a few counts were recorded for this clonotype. The chain's CDR3 is CASRVTGELFF. CDR3 bases: TGTGCCAGCAGGGTTACCGGGGAGCTGTTTTTT. The gene calls are TRBV12-3 or TRBV12-4 and TRBJ2-2; D uncertain. This CDR3 is 11 amino acids long. Trimming stripped 6 bases from V and 5 bases from J, with 4 bases between.

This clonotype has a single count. CDR3 nucleotide sequence: TGCGCCAGCAGCCCGGTGGGCGGGACAGGGATCTACGAGCAGTACTTC. Its translation is CASSPVGGTGIYEQYF. J is TRBJ2-7 and V is TRBV4-1, with 9 bases matching TRBD1. This CDR3 is built from 16 residues. V was clipped by 4 bases and J by 3 bases; unmatched bases: 10. Per germline, CDR1 MGHRA and CDR2 YSYEKL.

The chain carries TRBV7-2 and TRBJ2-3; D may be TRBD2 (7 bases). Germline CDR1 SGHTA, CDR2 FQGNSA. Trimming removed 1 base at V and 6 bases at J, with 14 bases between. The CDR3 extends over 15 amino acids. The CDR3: CASSLVWGGRDTQYF. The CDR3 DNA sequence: TGTGCCAGCAGCTTAGTTTGGGGGGGGCGTGATACGCAGTATTTT. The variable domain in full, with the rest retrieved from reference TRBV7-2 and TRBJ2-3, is GAGVSQSPSNKVTEKGKDVELRCDPISGHTALYWYRQSLGQGLEFLIYFQGNSAPDKSGLPSDRFSAERTGGSVSTLTIQRTQQEDSAVYLCASSLVWGGRDTQYFGPGTRLTVL.

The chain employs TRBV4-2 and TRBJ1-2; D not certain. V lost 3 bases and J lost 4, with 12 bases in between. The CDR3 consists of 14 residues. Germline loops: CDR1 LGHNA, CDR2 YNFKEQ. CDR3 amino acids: CASSQTRSVYGYTF. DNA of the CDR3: TGTGCCAGCAGCCAGACAAGGAGCGTCTATGGCTACACCTTC.

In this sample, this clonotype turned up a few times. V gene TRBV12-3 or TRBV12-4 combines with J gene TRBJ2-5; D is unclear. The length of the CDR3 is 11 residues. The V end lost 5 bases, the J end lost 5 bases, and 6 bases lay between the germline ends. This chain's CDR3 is CASSQSETQYF. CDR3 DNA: TGTGCCAGCAGTCAAAGCGAGACCCAGTACTTC.

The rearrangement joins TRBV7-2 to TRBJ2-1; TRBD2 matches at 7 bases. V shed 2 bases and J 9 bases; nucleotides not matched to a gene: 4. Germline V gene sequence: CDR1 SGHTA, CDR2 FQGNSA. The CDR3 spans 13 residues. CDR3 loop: CASSLMGGGEQFF. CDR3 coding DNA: TGTGCCAGCAGCTTAATGGGCGGGGGTGAGCAGTTCTTC.

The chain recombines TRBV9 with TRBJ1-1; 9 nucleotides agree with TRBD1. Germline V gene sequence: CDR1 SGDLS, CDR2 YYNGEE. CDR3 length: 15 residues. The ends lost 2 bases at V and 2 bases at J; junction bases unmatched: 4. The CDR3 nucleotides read TGTGCCAGCAGCGTGGGACAGGGACTAAACACTGAAGCTTTCTTT. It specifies CASSVGQGLNTEAFF.

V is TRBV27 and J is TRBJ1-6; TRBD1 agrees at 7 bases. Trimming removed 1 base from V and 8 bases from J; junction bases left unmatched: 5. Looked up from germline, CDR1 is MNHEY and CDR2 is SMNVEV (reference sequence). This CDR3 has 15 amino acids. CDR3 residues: CASSLLGDSYSPLHF. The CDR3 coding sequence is TGTGCCAGCAGTTTATTAGGGGACAGTTATTCACCCCTCCACTTT.

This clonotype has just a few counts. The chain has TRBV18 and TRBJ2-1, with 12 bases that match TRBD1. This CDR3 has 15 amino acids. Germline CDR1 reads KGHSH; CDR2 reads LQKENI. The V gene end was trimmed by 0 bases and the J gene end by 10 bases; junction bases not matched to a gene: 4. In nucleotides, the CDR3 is TGTGCCAGCTCACCACCGGGACAGGGGGCAAGGGAGCAGTTCTTC. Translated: CASSPPGQGAREQFF.

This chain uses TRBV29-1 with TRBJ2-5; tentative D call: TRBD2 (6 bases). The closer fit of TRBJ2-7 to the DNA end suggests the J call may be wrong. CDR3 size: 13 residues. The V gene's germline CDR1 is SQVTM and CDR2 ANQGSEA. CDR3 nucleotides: TGCAGCGTTGAAGAAGGAGGGGTCTACGAGCAGTACTTC. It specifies CSVEEGGVYEQYF.

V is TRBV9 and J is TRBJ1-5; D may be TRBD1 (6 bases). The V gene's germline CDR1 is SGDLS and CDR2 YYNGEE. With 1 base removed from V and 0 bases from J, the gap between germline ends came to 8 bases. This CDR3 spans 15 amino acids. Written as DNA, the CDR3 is TGTGCCAGCAGCGTATCAGGGGATAGCAATCAGCCCCAGCATTTT. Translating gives CASSVSGDSNQPQHF.

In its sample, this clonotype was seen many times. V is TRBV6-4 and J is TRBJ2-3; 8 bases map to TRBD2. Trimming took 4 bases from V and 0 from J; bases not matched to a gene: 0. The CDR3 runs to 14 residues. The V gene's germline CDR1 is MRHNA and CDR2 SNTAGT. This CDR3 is CASSASGSTDTQYF. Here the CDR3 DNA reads TGTGCCAGCAGTGCTAGCGGGAGCACAGATACGCAGTATTTT.

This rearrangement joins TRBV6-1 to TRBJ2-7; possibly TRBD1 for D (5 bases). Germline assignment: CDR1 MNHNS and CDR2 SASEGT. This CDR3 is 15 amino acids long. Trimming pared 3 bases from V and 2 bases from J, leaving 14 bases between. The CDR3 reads CASSERGSGPYEQYF. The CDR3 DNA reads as TGTGCCAGCAGTGAGCGTGGTTCAGGGCCCTACGAGCAGTACTTC.

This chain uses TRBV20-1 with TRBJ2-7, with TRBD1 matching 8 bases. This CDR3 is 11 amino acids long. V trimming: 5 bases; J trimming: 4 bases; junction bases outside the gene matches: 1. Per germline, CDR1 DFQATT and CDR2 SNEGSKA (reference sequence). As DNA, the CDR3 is TGCAGTGCTTGGACAGGGTACGAGCAGTACTTC. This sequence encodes CSAWTGYEQYF.

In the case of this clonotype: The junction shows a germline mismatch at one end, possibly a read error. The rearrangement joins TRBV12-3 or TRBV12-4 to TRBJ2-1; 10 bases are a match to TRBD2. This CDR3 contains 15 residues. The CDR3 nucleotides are TGTGCCAGCAGTCTAGCGGGAGTAGGTTACAATGAGCAGTTCTTC. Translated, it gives CASSLAGVGYNEQFF.

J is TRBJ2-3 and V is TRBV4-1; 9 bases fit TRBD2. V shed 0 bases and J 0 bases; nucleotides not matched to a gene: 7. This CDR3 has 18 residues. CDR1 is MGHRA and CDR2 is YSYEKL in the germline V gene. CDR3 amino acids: CASSQELGLAGSTDTQYF. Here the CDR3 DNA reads TGCGCCAGCAGCCAAGAGCTGGGTCTAGCGGGAAGCACAGATACGCAGTATTTT.